The present entry profiles one T cell receptor (beta chain) with its context. This clonotype was found many times. The antigen this receptor binds is unknown. There are no base qualities to consult, and no much larger clone falls within one base. Including cysteine and phenylalanine, the CDR3 has 14 amino acids. This entry keeps only the CDR3 DNA: 42 bases, framed from base 1. Per the germline V gene, SGHRS is the CDR1 and YFSETQ is the CDR2. Cut back by 4 bases and 3 bases, the V and J ends lie 13 bases apart. TCR beta CDR3 regions were amplified from RNA transcripts for repertoire sequencing. A first-round RT-PCR used HTBI primers with the Qiagen OneStep RT-PCR kit, followed by a second-round multiplex PCR, size selection and purification. Libraries were sequenced paired-end with 100 bp reads on an Illumina HiSeq2000. In the paper's pipeline: SOAPnuke was used to process the reads, throwing out any read that had adapters, had uncalled bases, had a mean Phred below 15, or lacked an exact constant-primer or identifier match. High-quality paired reads were merged with COPE v1.2.5. Each unique nucleotide sequence was treated as a clonotype, and MiTCR v1.1 was used to align the clonotypes to the IMGT TRB V, D and J references. The analysis was limited to V-J combinations with a frequency above 0.0001, which together covered 98% to 99.2% of repertoires. A TCR clonal expansion and chaos score per V-J combination was defined as the ratio of F50 clonal expansion to chaos observed in the TCRdist matrix. Features were reduced by Welch's t-statistics and random forest to approximately 12 V-J combinations, which fed a naive Bayes classifier. The Morisita-Horn index was used to measure how similar the thyroid and blood repertoires were. TCRdb passed the public sequencing reads through fastp at Q25 and MiXCR, retaining productive beta sequences. Rows merge per CDR3 protein into single entries with the most common DNA and genes. The V and J calls and clone size come from TCRdb's table, not from the authors' own analysis. The sample yields about 390,000 distinct CDR3 sequences; 15% were counted once. The ten most abundant clones make up approximately 7% of the sample.

The sample comes from a study of Graves' ophthalmopathy and Graves' hyperthyroidism listed by TCRdb under 2018. Concerning the study at large: Peripheral blood was collected at initial diagnosis, prior to any treatment. TCR beta repertoire signatures were used to distinguish Graves' ophthalmopathy from Graves' hyperthyroidism and to predict progression to ophthalmopathy. In total, approximately 130 blood samples were TCR-sequenced: 43 ophthalmopathy, about 75 hyperthyroidism and about 17 hyperthyroidism-to-ophthalmopathy patients. To explore V-J signatures that distinguish ophthalmopathy from hyperthyroidism, a discovery set of about a hundred patients was enrolled, made up of 40 to 45 with ophthalmopathy and around 57 with stable hyperthyroidism. The independent validation cohort included approximately 19 hyperthyroidism patients plus 17 patients who later progressed from hyperthyroidism to ophthalmopathy. In roughly six hyperthyroidism patients, the T-cell repertoire of thyroid tissue was compared with the T-cell repertoire of blood. Following sampling, methimazole starting at 30 mg daily was administered to hyperthyroidism patients, and high-dose intravenous methylprednisolone was administered to ophthalmopathy patients. The 90 to 100 discovery patients were randomly divided into training and test sets at a 7:3 ratio. On the study overall, not on this receptor specifically: In cross-validation, the 13-signature model distinguished ophthalmopathy from stable hyperthyroidism with around 86% sensitivity and 81.08% specificity, while in the test set the corresponding values were roughly 80% and 75%. Most expanded thyroid clonotypes with frequency above 0.001 were also detected in blood, suggesting blood repertoires may reflect the thyroid immune response. No statistical method was used to set the sample size in advance, and the investigators knew which group each participant was assigned to. In validation, the model predicted ophthalmopathy progression with about 71% sensitivity and approximately 72% specificity; 12 predicted patients were CT-confirmed with GO in a median of around 6 months.

Stable hyperthyroidism was defined as no progression to ophthalmopathy within 18 months of follow-up. Hyperthyroidism patients were newly diagnosed, with disease duration under 2 months, and aged 18 to 65 years. Anyone with other autoimmune diseases, uncontrolled infections, pregnancy or lactation was excluded from the study. Diagnosis relied on clinical symptoms, serum thyroxine, TRAb, thyroid ultrasound and orbital computed tomography. Ficoll-Paque density gradient centrifugation was used to isolate PBMCs from under 11 ml of fresh peripheral blood. Total RNA was extracted using Trizol reagent, and RNA quality was checked on an Agilent 2100 Bioanalyzer.

The source of this sequence is a woman under 30 with stable Graves' hyperthyroidism. Donor details come from another sample of the same person, matched by shared clones. The chain is encoded by TRBV5-1 joined to TRBJ1-1; TRBD1 is a weak D gene call, 5 bases matching. The source material was peripheral blood. The bases are TGCGCCAGCAGCACGTTGGGAGGGGACACTGAAGCTTTCTTT. Translated, it gives CASSTLGGDTEAFF.